Presented here are 10 T cell receptor beta chains from one specimen sequenced in a study of cytomegalovirus exposure and HLA in healthy donors (dated by TCRdb to 2015 to 2018). The method was the immunoSEQ multiplex PCR assay. The table comes from immuneACCESS by way of TCRdb, which keeps in-frame sequences with V and J called. Part of the clones is missing from these tables; in studies checked, under half for an unresolved V gene and the rest for unknown reasons. The sample contains 150,000 to 200,000 clones, 95% to 97% of them found a single time. About 0.89% of the sample belongs to the ten largest clones. The specimen sequenced was PBMCs. These receptors were obtained from a woman aged 18-29 years in good health and CMV-seronegative.

The rearrangement uses TRBV19 and TRBJ2-7; 8 nucleotides line up with TRBD2. The junction had 14 bases not matched to a gene; V was cut back by 8 bases and J by 5 bases. CDR3 size: 15 residues. Germline CDR1 reads LNHDA; CDR2 reads SQIVND (reference sequence). The DNA of the CDR3 is TGTGCCAGTGCGGACCCCCGGGGGGGCAAAAACGAGCAGTACTTC. This gives the protein CASADPRGGKNEQYF. The variable domain in full, completed from reference TRBV19 and TRBJ2-7, reads DGGITQSPKYLFRKEGQNVTLSCEQNLNHDAMYWYRQDPGQGLRLIYYSQIVNDFQKGDIAEGYSVSREKKESFPLTVTSAQKNPTAFYLCASADPRGGKNEQYFGPGTRLTVT.

The chain has TRBV7-9 and TRBJ1-4, with D possibly matching TRBD1 (6 bases). V lost 4 bases to trimming and J lost 8 bases, with 17 bases between them. The germline V gene has CDR1 SEHNR and CDR2 FQNEAQ (reference sequence). There are 15 residues in the CDR3. CDR3 amino acids: CASSSDRSMGEKLFF. The DNA of the CDR3 is TGTGCCAGCAGCTCCGACAGGTCAATGGGGGAAAAACTGTTTTTT.

The chain recombines TRBV6-5 with TRBJ2-2; TRBD2 is a possible D gene (6 bases). Per the germline V gene, CDR1 is MNHEY and CDR2 is SVGAGI. The CDR3 runs 13 residues. Trimming stripped 5 bases from V and 7 bases from J, with 11 bases between. The CDR3 DNA reads TGTGCCAGCAGTCCGGGACTCGGCGGGGAGCTGTTTTTT. Its protein is CASSPGLGGELFF.

The chain recombines TRBV7-2 with TRBJ2-5, with D unclear. Trimming left V 8 bases short and J 5 bases short, with 12 bases between. Germline lookup yields CDR1 SGHTA and CDR2 FQGNSA. The length of the CDR3 is 12 residues. This CDR3 reads CASQELMETQYF. CDR3 coding DNA: TGTGCCAGCCAGGAATTAATGGAGACCCAGTACTTC.

The chain joins TRBV5-4 to TRBJ2-3; TRBD2 agrees at 9 bases. The length of the CDR3 is 15 residues. Trimming at V came to 0 bases and at J to 3 bases, leaving 2 bases not matched to a gene. CDR1 and CDR2 from the germline V gene are SGHNT and YYREEE (reference sequence). In DNA, the CDR3 is TGTGCCAGCAGCTTGGTTGCGGGGGGGACAGATACGCAGTATTTT. This codes for CASSLVAGGTDTQYF.

The CDR3 here is CASSLEVSSSYEQYF. The CDR3 DNA follows: TGTGCCAGCAGCTTGGAGGTATCTAGTTCCTACGAGCAGTACTTC. J is TRBJ2-7 and V is TRBV5-4, with no clear D. This CDR3 contains 15 residues. The ends were cut back, 0 bases at V and 1 base at J, with 11 bases in the middle. Germline loops: CDR1 SGHNT, CDR2 YYREEE (reference sequence).

The J gene is TRBJ1-2, the V gene TRBV7-8, with D maybe TRBD1 (6 bases). V was pared by 1 base and J by 8 bases, with 14 bases between. This CDR3 contains 14 residues. Germline V gene lookup returns CDR1 SGHVS and CDR2 FQNEAQ. The CDR3 sequence is CASSLEQGTKGYTF. In nucleotides, the CDR3 is TGTGCCAGCAGCTTAGAACAGGGAACTAAGGGCTACACCTTC.

The V gene is TRBV7-8, the J gene TRBJ2-1, with 9 positions matching TRBD2. This CDR3 has 16 amino acids. Trimming took 1 base from V and 9 from J; bases not matched to a gene: 10. In germline, CDR1 is SGHVS, CDR2 FQNEAQ. The CDR3 coding sequence is TGTGCCAGCAGCTTAGGTGGTGCTAGCGGGGTATCTGAGCAGTTCTTC. It codes for CASSLGGASGVSEQFF.

The chain links TRBV2 to TRBJ2-7, with a possible D match to TRBD2 (5 bases). Germline lookup yields CDR1 SNHLY and CDR2 FYNNEI. This CDR3 region has 12 residues. Trimming removed 7 bases at V and 3 bases at J, with 10 bases between. The CDR3 sequence: CASKLSGYEQYF. The DNA of the CDR3 is TGTGCCAGCAAACTCAGCGGCTACGAGCAGTACTTC.

The chain's CDR3 is CASSFGGTRETQYF. The CDR3 region has the DNA TGTGCCAGCAGCTTCGGGGGAACAAGAGAGACCCAGTACTTC. The chain uses TRBV5-4 and TRBJ2-5; weak D call: TRBD2 (6 bases). Germline assignment: CDR1 SGHNT and CDR2 YYREEE (reference sequence). V lost 2 bases and J 4 bases, leaving 12 bases between the germline ends. The CDR3 covers 14 residues.